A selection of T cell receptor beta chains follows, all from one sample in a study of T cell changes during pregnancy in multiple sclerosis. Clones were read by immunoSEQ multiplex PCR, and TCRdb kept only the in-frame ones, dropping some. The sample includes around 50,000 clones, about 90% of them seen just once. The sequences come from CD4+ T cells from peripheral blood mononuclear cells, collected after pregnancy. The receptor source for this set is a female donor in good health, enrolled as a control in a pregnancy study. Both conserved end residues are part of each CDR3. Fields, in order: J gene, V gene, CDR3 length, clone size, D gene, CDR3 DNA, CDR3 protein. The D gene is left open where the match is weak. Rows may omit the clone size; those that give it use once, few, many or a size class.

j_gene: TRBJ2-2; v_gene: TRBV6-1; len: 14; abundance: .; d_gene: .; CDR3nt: TGTGCCACCCACAACAGGGCCGCAACCGGGGAGCTGTTTTTT; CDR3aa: CATHNRAATGELFF
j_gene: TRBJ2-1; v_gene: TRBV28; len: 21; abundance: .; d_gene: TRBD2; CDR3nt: TGTGCCAGCAGTCAATGGGCTCTGCGGGGGGGCCTCGGTGTCTCCTACAATGAGCAGTTCTTC; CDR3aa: CASSQWALRGGLGVSYNEQFF
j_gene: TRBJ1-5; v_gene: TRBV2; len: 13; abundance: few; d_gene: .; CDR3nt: TGTGCCAGCAGCTTCGACACAGATCAGCCCCAGCATTTT; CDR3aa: CASSFDTDQPQHF
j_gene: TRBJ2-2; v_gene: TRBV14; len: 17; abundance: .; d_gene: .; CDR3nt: TGTGCCAGCAGCCAAGAGACGGAGTCCTCGAACACCGGGGAGCTGTTTTTT; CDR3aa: CASSQETESSNTGELFF
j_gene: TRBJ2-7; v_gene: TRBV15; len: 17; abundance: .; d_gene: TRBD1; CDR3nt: TGTGCCACCAGCAGAGATAGGGACAGGTCTTCGTCCTACGAGCAGTACTTC; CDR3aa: CATSRDRDRSSSYEQYF
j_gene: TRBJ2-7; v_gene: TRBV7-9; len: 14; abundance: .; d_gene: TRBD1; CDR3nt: TGTGCCAGCAGCCACCCTGGGACAGTTGTAGACCAGTACTTC; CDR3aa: CASSHPGTVVDQYF
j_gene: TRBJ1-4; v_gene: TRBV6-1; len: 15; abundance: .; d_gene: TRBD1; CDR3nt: TGTGCCAGCAGTGACCGCGGGACAGGGGGTGAAAAACTGTTTTTT; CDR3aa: CASSDRGTGGEKLFF
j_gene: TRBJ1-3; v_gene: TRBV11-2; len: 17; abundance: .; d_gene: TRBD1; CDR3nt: TGTGCCAGCAGCTACATTCTCCGGACAGGGGCTGGAAACACCATATATTTT; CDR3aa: CASSYILRTGAGNTIYF
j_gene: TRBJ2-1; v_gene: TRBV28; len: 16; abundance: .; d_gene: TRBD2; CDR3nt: TGTGCCAGCCTCATTCAGGCGGGAGTCCCCTACAATGAGCAGTTCTTC; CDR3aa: CASLIQAGVPYNEQFF
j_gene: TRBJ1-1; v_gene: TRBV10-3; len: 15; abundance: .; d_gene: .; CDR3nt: TGTGCCATCAGTGCCTCGACAGACTCTAACACTGAAGCTTTCTTT; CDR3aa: CAISASTDSNTEAFF
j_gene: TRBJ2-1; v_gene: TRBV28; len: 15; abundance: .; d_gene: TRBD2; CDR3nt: TGTGCCAGCAGTTTAAGCGTTAGCGGGGGCAATGAGCAGTTCTTC; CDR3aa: CASSLSVSGGNEQFF
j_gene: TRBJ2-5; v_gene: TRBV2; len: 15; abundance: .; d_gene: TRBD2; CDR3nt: TGTGCCAGCAGCCGAGGGACTAGCGGACAAGAGACCCAGTACTTC; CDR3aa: CASSRGTSGQETQYF
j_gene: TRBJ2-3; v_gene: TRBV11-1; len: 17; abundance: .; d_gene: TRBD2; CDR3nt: TGTGCCAGCAGCTCCTGGACTAGCGGGGGCTCCACAGATACGCAGTATTTT; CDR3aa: CASSSWTSGGSTDTQYF
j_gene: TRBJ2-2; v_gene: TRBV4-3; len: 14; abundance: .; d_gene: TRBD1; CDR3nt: TGCGCCAGCAGGAGGGGGCCGAACACCGGGGAGCTGTTTTTT; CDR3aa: CASRRGPNTGELFF
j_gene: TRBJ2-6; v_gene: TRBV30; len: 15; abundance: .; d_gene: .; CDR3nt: TGTGCCTGGAAAGGGGACACCTCTGGGGCCAACGTCCTGACTTTC; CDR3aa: CAWKGDTSGANVLTF
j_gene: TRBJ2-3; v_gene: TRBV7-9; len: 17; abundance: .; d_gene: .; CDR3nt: TGTGCCAGCATCACAGGACCGACTAGGGGAAGGACAGATACGCAGTATTTT; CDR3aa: CASITGPTRGRTDTQYF
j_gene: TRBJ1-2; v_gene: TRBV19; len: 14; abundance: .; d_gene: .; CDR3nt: TGTGCCAGTAGTTCGGGACTGTTTAACTATGGCTACACCTTC; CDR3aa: CASSSGLFNYGYTF
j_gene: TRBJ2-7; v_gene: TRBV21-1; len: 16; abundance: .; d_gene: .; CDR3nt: TGTGCCAGCAGCAAAGGTAAGGGGGCGCAGATACACGAGCAGTACTTC; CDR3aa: CASSKGKGAQIHEQYF
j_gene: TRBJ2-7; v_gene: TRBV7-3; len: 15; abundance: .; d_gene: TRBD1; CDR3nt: TGTGCCAGCAGCTTAGGACGGACAGGGGGCTACGAGCAGTACTTC; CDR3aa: CASSLGRTGGYEQYF
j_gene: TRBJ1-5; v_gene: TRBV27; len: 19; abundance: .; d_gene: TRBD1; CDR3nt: TGTGCCAGCAGTCAATTATACATGCCGGGACAGGGGAGCAATCAGCCCCAGCATTTT; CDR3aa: CASSQLYMPGQGSNQPQHF
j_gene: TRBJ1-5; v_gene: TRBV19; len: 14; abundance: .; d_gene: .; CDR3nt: TGTGCCAGTAGCTCCGCAGGGGACAATCGGGCCCAGCATTTT; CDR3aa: CASSSAGDNRAQHF
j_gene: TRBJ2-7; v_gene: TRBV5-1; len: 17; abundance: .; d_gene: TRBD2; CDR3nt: TGCGCCAGCAGCCCTTCAACTCTAGCGGGGGCTTCTTACGAGCAGTACTTC; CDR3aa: CASSPSTLAGASYEQYF
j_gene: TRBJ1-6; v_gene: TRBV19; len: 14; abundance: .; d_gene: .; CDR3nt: TGTGCCAGTAGTATTGGAGGGTCCCGAGCACCCCTCCACTTT; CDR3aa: CASSIGGSRAPLHF
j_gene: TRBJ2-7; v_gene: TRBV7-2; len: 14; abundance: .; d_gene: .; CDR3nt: TGTGCCAGCAGGCGCGGGACAGACTCCTACGAGCAGTACTTC; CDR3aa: CASRRGTDSYEQYF
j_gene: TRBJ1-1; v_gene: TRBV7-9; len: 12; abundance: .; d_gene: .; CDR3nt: TGTGCCAGCAGCCTAAGTTTAGCTGAAGCTTTCTTT; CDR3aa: CASSLSLAEAFF
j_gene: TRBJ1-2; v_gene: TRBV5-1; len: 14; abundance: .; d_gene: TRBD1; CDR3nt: TGCGCCAGCAGCCCCCTGACAGGGGACTATGGCTACACCTTC; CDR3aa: CASSPLTGDYGYTF
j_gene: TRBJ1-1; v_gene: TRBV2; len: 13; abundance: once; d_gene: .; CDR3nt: TGTGCCAGCAAGCGGGGCCAGAACACTGAAGCTTTCTTT; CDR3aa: CASKRGQNTEAFF
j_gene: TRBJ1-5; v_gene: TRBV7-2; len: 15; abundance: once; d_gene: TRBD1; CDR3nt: TGTGCCAGCAGCGTGACAGGGTTCACCAATCAGCCCCAGCATTTT; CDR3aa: CASSVTGFTNQPQHF
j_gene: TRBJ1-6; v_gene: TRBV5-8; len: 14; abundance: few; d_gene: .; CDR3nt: TGTGCCAGCAGCTCACGCTCGGGAGGTTCACCCCTCCACTTT; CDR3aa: CASSSRSGGSPLHF
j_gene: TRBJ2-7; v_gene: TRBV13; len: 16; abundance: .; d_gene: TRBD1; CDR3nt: TGTGCCAGCAGCTTAGCCCGGGACAGGGGGTACTACGAGCAGTACTTC; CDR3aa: CASSLARDRGYYEQYF
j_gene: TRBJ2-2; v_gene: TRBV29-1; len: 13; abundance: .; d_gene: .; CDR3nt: TGCAGCGTTGATAGTGGGAACACCGGGGAGCTGTTTTTT; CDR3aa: CSVDSGNTGELFF
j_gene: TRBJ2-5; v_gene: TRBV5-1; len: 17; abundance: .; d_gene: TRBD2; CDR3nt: TGCGCCAGCAGCTTGGCGGTAGCGGGGGACCCTCAAGAGACCCAGTACTTC; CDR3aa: CASSLAVAGDPQETQYF
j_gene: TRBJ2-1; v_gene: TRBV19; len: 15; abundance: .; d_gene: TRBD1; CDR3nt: TGTGCCAGTAGCCCGACAGGGAGCTCCTACAATGAGCAGTTCTTC; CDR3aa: CASSPTGSSYNEQFF
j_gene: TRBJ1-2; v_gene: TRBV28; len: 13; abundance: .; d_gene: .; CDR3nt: TGTGCCAGCAGTTTCGGAGGGACCGACGGCTACACCTTC; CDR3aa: CASSFGGTDGYTF
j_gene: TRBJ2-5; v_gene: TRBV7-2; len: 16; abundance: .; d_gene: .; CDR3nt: TGTGCCAGCAGCCGTCAGGCATACGGCGGGCAAGAGACCCAGTACTTC; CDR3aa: CASSRQAYGGQETQYF
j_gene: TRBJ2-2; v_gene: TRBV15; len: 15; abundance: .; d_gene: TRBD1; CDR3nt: TGTGCCACCAGCAAGGGGGCGCGAGGGACCGGGGAGCTGTTTTTT; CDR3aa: CATSKGARGTGELFF
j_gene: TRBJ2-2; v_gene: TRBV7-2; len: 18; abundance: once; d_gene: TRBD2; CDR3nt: TGTGCCAGCAGCTTAGAGTATACTAGCGGGGGGAACACCGGGGAGCTGTTTTTT; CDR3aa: CASSLEYTSGGNTGELFF
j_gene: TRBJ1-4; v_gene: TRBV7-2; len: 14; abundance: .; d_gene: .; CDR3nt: TGTGCCAGCAGCTTGGGGACTACACTGGAAAAACTGTTTTTT; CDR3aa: CASSLGTTLEKLFF
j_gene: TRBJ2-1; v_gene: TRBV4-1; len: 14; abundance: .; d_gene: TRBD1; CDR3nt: TGCGCCAGCCGACAGGGGGGCTCCTACAATGAGCAGTTCTTC; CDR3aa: CASRQGGSYNEQFF
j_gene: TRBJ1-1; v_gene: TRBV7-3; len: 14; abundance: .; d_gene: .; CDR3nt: TGTGCCAGCAGCTTAAACAACAAGAACACTGAAGCTTTCTTT; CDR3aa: CASSLNNKNTEAFF
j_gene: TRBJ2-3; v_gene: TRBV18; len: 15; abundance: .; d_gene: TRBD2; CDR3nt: TGTGCCAGCTCACGAACGGGAGGAAGCACAGATACGCAGTATTTT; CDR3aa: CASSRTGGSTDTQYF